This T cell receptor beta chain was identified during a study of OX40 agonist ivuxolimab in advanced cancers. This table comes from immunoSEQ multiplex PCR, and its TCRdb copy is limited to in-frame clones, with some not included. The table records more than 50,000 clones, 65% to 90% of them present only once. V gave up 4 bases and J gave up 6 bases; unmatched junction bases: 4. The CDR3 has 16 residues. The germline V gene encodes CDR1 SEHNR and CDR2 FQNEAQ (reference sequence). Exclusion applied to patients with autoimmune disease history or systemic immunosuppression. The sequenced sample was CD4+ or CD8+ T cells sorted from blood, obtained in a trial of the OX40 agonist ivuxolimab. The sequence was obtained from an adult with an advanced solid tumor such as melanoma, head and neck, liver or kidney cancer. The chain carries TRBV7-9 and TRBJ2-2; 14 bases fit TRBD2. The CDR3 is CASSYGTSGSSGELFF. The DNA of the CDR3 is TGTGCCAGCAGCTACGGGACTAGCGGGAGTTCCGGGGAGCTGTTTTTT. The complete variable domain, with remaining parts taken from reference TRBV7-9 and TRBJ2-2, reads DTGVSQNPRHKITKRGQNVTFRCDPISEHNRLYWYRQTLGQGPEFLTYFQNEAQLEKSRLLSDRFSAERPKGSFSTLEIQRTEQGDSAMYLCASSYGTSGSSGELFFGEGSRLTVL.